The 23 T cell receptor beta chains reported below all come from one sample, sequenced in a study of T-cell reconstitution after alpha-beta-depleted transplantation in children. It was with unique molecular identifiers that the TCRbeta library was prepared. One entry per CDR3 protein, called by TCRdb with MiXCR from the PCR reads. The profile shows some 200,000 distinct CDR3 sequences, roughly 8.1% of them singletons. The sample here was PBMCs, mostly from graft donor cells, taken 360 days after TCRalphabeta/CD19-depleted stem cell transplant. Receptor source: a male patient aged 2 to 9 who had a stem cell transplant for acute myeloid leukemia, so the T cells may come from the graft donor.

This clonotype was counted a few times. The genes are TRBV20-1 and TRBJ2-1; the match to TRBD2 covers 7 bases. Trimming took 1 base from V and 0 from J; bases not matched to a gene: 6. CDR1 is DFQATT, CDR2 SNEGSKA, per germline (reference sequence). CDR3 size: 16 residues. CDR3 nucleotides: TGCAGTGCTAGAGGTCTAGCGGTGGGCTCCTACAATGAGCAGTTCTTC. Translating gives CSARGLAVGSYNEQFF.

This clonotype showed up many times. The chain is built from TRBV12-3 or TRBV12-4 and TRBJ2-1, with 7 bases aligning to TRBD1. The CDR3 is made up of 13 amino acids. V shed 6 bases, J shed 8 bases, and the junction held 7 bases outside the gene matches. The CDR3 bases are TGTGCCAGCAGAACATTACAGGGGTATGAGCAGTTCTTC. Translation: CASRTLQGYEQFF.

The CDR3 nucleotides are TGCAGTGCTAGAGGCGGGGGCGGGGGGGATACGCAGTATTTT. Translating it yields CSARGGGGGDTQYF. V gene TRBV20-1 combines with J gene TRBJ2-3, with 8 bases that match TRBD2. Germline CDR1 and CDR2: DFQATT and SNEGSKA (reference sequence). This CDR3 is built from 14 residues. V dropped 1 base and J dropped 6; count of bases not matched to a gene: 6.

This clonotype was counted between two and nine times. V and J are TRBV13 and TRBJ2-7; TRBD1 aligns across 8 bases. In germline, CDR1 is PRHDT, CDR2 FYEKMQ (reference sequence). V trimming: 0 bases; J trimming: 5 bases; junction bases outside the gene matches: 3. This CDR3 region has 14 residues. The CDR3 region has the DNA TGTGCCAGCAGCTTAGGCTCAGGGGGCAACGAGCAGTACTTC. This gives the protein CASSLGSGGNEQYF.

This clonotype was counted ten times or more. The genes are TRBV5-1 and TRBJ2-3; D is tentatively TRBD1 or TRBD2 (5 bases each). Germline V gene sequence: CDR1 SGHRS, CDR2 YFSETQ. This CDR3 spans 13 amino acids. V lost 4 bases, J lost 4 bases, and 10 bases lay in between. The CDR3 sequence: CASSGGVPDTQYF. The DNA for the CDR3 is TGCGCCAGCAGCGGGGGAGTTCCAGATACGCAGTATTTT.

This clonotype appeared many times. The chain employs TRBV20-1 and TRBJ1-5; D ambiguous. The CDR3 has 12 residues. The ends were cut back, 0 bases at V and 6 bases at J, with 6 bases in the middle. The germline V gene has CDR1 DFQATT and CDR2 SNEGSKA (reference sequence). The CDR3 nucleotides are TGCAGTGCTAGAGATCGGAGTCAGCCCCAGCATTTT. Its protein is CSARDRSQPQHF.

This clonotype occurred a few times. The chain uses TRBV5-1 and TRBJ1-2; D remains unclear. The germline CDR1 and CDR2 sequences are SGHRS and YFSETQ. The CDR3 covers 14 residues. V lost 0 bases and J lost 4, with 10 bases in between. The CDR3 loop reads CASSLAGRIYGYTF. DNA for the CDR3: TGCGCCAGCAGCTTGGCCGGACGGATCTATGGCTACACCTTC.

This clonotype was counted ten times or more. The V and J genes are TRBV7-3 and TRBJ2-1, with D hard to call. CDR1 is SGHTA, CDR2 FQGTGA, per germline. The CDR3 has 16 residues. Trimming took 1 base from V and 4 from J, leaving 14 bases between them. CDR3 nucleotide sequence: TGTGCCAGCAGCTTAAACTACCCTAGTAATTACAATGAGCAGTTCTTC. Its protein product is CASSLNYPSNYNEQFF.

This chain joins TRBV12-3 or TRBV12-4 and TRBJ1-2; unclear D gene. This CDR3 comprises 13 residues. V was shortened by 7 bases and J by 8 bases, with 17 bases between the two germline ends. CDR3 sequence: CASMTSSTVGYTF. DNA of the CDR3: TGTGCCAGCATGACAAGCTCGACGGTCGGCTACACCTTC.

The sample holds a few counts of this clonotype. The rearrangement joins TRBV7-9 to TRBJ2-7; TRBD2 matches at 13 bases. This CDR3 contains 15 residues. Germline values: CDR1 SEHNR, CDR2 FQNEAQ (reference sequence). Trimming removed 4 bases from V and 2 bases from J; junction bases left unmatched: 2. The CDR3: CASSWGLAGPYEQYF. DNA of the CDR3: TGTGCCAGCAGCTGGGGACTAGCGGGACCCTACGAGCAGTACTTC.

The rearrangement links TRBV20-1 to TRBJ2-1, with TRBD1 matching over 8 bases. The CDR3 is made up of 17 amino acids. The V and J ends lost 2 bases and 4 bases, in that order; junction bases with no gene match: 13. Germline loops: CDR1 DFQATT, CDR2 SNEGSKA (reference sequence). The CDR3 is CSARPRQGPSLYNEQFF. The DNA for the CDR3 is TGCAGTGCTAGACCGAGACAGGGGCCTTCCCTTTACAATGAGCAGTTCTTC.

The CDR3 here is CASSPSGGDYNEQFF. In DNA, the CDR3 is TGTGCCAGCAGCCCCTCAGGGGGGGACTACAATGAGCAGTTCTTC. The V and J genes are TRBV7-3 and TRBJ2-1; D possibly matches TRBD1 or TRBD2 (7 bases each). The germline V gene has CDR1 SGHTA and CDR2 FQGTGA. V lost 5 bases, J lost 3 bases, and 14 bases lay in between. CDR3 size: 15 residues.

The chain is built from TRBV19 and TRBJ1-1; D remains ambiguous. CDR3 length equals 12 residues. Germline loops: CDR1 LNHDA, CDR2 SQIVND (reference sequence). Trimming pared 3 bases from V and 7 bases from J, leaving 9 bases between. The CDR3 loop is CASSIRRGEAFF. CDR3 nucleotides: TGTGCCAGTAGTATCAGGAGAGGTGAAGCTTTCTTT.

This clonotype was observed many times. The chain is built from TRBV29-1 and TRBJ2-5, with D possibly being TRBD1 or TRBD2 (6 bases each). Between the trimmed V and J ends, which lost 2 bases and 5 bases, there was a span of 15 bases. The CDR3 totals 14 residues. Germline assignment: CDR1 SQVTM and CDR2 ANQGSEA. The CDR3 spells CSVETQTRGETQYF. Here the CDR3 DNA reads TGCAGCGTTGAAACACAGACTAGGGGGGAGACCCAGTACTTC. Full variable domain (remainder filled in from reference TRBV29-1 and TRBJ2-5): SAVISQKPSRDICQRGTSLTIQCQVDSQVTMMFWYRQQPGQSLTLIATANQGSEATYESGFVIDKFPISRPNLTFSTLTVSNMSPEDSSIYLCSVETQTRGETQYFGPGTRLLVL.

The sample holds many counts of this clonotype. This chain uses TRBV5-4 with TRBJ1-1; D remains unclear. The V and J ends lost 0 bases and 1 base respectively, with 10 bases between them. Germline loops: CDR1 SGHNT, CDR2 YYREEE (reference sequence). This CDR3 comprises 15 residues. CDR3 nucleotide sequence: TGTGCCAGCAGCTTGGTAGCCGCAACGAACACTGAAGCTTTCTTT. This translates into CASSLVAATNTEAFF.

This clonotype was seen only a few times. The V and J genes are TRBV7-6 and TRBJ2-3; either TRBD1 or TRBD2 may fit D (6 bases each). Germline V gene lookup returns CDR1 SGHVS and CDR2 FNYEAQ. The CDR3 length is 16 residues. Trimming stripped 5 bases from V and 3 bases from J, with 18 bases between. In nucleotides, the CDR3 is TGTGCCAGCAGCCTTACAGGGAGTAGCGGAACAGATACGCAGTATTTT. This codes for CASSLTGSSGTDTQYF.

As for this clonotype: Because it lacks the conserved phenylalanine or tryptophan at the end, this CDR3 is likely a read error. The chain carries TRBV6-5 and TRBJ1-1; 8 bases agree with TRBD1. CDR1 is MNHEY, CDR2 SVGAGI, per germline. The trim removed 4 bases at V and 5 bases at J, leaving 12 bases unmatched. The CDR3 has 16 residues. CDR3 sequence reads: CASSSRDGQGGTEAFY. As DNA, the CDR3 is TGTGCCAGCAGTTCCAGGGACGGACAGGGAGGGACTGAAGCTTTCTAT.

This clonotype was seen ten or more times. The chain is built from TRBV10-3 and TRBJ2-1, with D tentatively TRBD2 (6 bases). CDR1 and CDR2 (germline): ENHRY, SYGVKD. The CDR3 sequence is 16 residues long. V dropped 4 bases and J dropped 0 bases, with 13 bases sitting between them. CDR3 sequence reads: CAISGRRESSYNEQFF. The CDR3 DNA reads TGTGCCATCAGTGGCAGACGGGAGAGCTCCTACAATGAGCAGTTCTTC.

This clonotype was counted only a few times. CDR3 region: CASSLEAGFGYGYTF. DNA for the CDR3: TGCGCCAGCAGCTTGGAGGCAGGGTTTGGCTATGGCTACACCTTC. This chain connects TRBV5-1 to TRBJ1-2, with TRBD1 as a possible D gene (5 bases). In germline, CDR1 is SGHRS, CDR2 YFSETQ. Trimming removed 0 bases from V and 4 bases from J, with 13 bases in between. The CDR3 consists of 15 residues.

The chain links TRBV20-1 to TRBJ2-1; D might be TRBD2 (5 bases). V was cut by 5 bases and J by 4 bases, with 21 bases left in between. The CDR3 is 16 amino acids. Germline V CDR1 and CDR2: DFQATT, SNEGSKA (reference sequence). The CDR3 is CSAVGSREEVYNEQFF. The CDR3 nucleotides read TGCAGTGCTGTCGGCTCCCGAGAGGAGGTTTACAATGAGCAGTTCTTC.

V usage is TRBV7-9 and J usage is TRBJ2-1, with a weak D call TRBD2 (5 bases). The CDR3 runs to 16 residues. Germline V lookup: CDR1 SEHNR, CDR2 FQNEAQ (reference sequence). Trimming removed 5 bases from V and 2 bases from J, with 16 bases in between. The CDR3 nucleotides are TGTGCCAGCAGCCAAGTAGCGTGGGAAGCCTACAATGAGCAGTTCTTC. It encodes CASSQVAWEAYNEQFF.

Points on this clonotype: A clone one base away is much larger, so this may be a read error. The chain joins TRBV20-1 to TRBJ2-3; D call uncertain. The CDR3 totals 13 residues. Germline-derived CDR1 and CDR2 are DFQATT and SNEGSKA (reference sequence). This CDR3 is CSARLRGSDTEYF. In DNA form, the CDR3 reads TGCAGTGCTAGGCTGAGAGGTTCAGATACGGAGTATTTT.

This clonotype was observed a handful of times. The J gene is TRBJ2-1, the V gene TRBV18; a weak D match, TRBD2 (6 bases). The length of the CDR3 is 17 residues. The V and J ends lost 0 bases and 0 bases respectively, with 12 bases between them. Looked up from germline, CDR1 is KGHSH and CDR2 is LQKENI. CDR3 residues: CASSPPLAGSSYNEQFF. For the CDR3, the DNA is TGTGCCAGCTCACCACCGCTGGCGGGAAGCTCCTACAATGAGCAGTTCTTC.